This is a list of T cell receptor beta chains from one sample in a study of T cells in localized non-small cell lung cancer. Data came from immunoSEQ multiplex PCR; TCRdb stores just in-frame clones and leaves some out. This sample has over 55,000 clones, with about nine tenths found just once. Sequenced material: peripheral blood, taken before any cancer treatment. The receptors were sampled from a woman aged 40 to 75 with stage I lung adenocarcinoma. Each CDR3 is given with its conserved first and last residue.

v_call cdr3_aa
TRBV2 CASSQPDSSSSYSYEQYF
TRBV7-2 CASSLDRTSTEAFF
TRBV2 CASSEWLSTDTQYF
TRBV6-6 CASRGSEAFF
TRBV30 CAWSVLPAGGYTF
TRBV7-6 CASSLMEPGLSTDTQYF
TRBV28 CASSRRNYGYTF
TRBV6-5 CAVRATLNTGELFF
TRBV27 CASSGTANTGELFF
TRBV4-2 CASSQMDLAGGPHEQYF
TRBV12-5 CASGLNYEQYF
TRBV10-3 CAISSGQGRANYGYTF
TRBV10-3 CAINKEGSMNEQFF
TRBV6-4 CASSGRAGNEQFF
TRBV2 CASSIGVGGYTF
TRBV9 CASSPSSGGAYNEQFF
TRBV27 CASSLAEYQPQHF
TRBV28 CASILGGSGSYNEQFF
TRBV5-4 CASRLWNTDTQYF
TRBV7-9 CASSSIGQGWSPLHF
TRBV6-6 CASSYDDISNQPQHF
TRBV28 CASTYTGAGELFF
TRBV11-3 CASSITPWHEQYF
TRBV12-5 CASGLDLSYEQYF
TRBV5-1 CASSAVGRTDTQYF
TRBV18 CASSDPGETQYF
TRBV7-9 CASSFSQVNSPLHF
TRBV28 CASSSTGVWGYTF
TRBV19 CASSTRDGSSYEQYF
TRBV7-3 CASNLLAGENLAYEQYF
TRBV5-8 CASTSGFNTEAFF
TRBV15 CATSSPSGVNTEAFF